Listed here are 25 T cell receptor beta chains from one sample, sequenced in a study of T cell responses to AZD1222 COVID-19 vaccine (dated by TCRdb to 2020 to 2022). Receptor amplification or capture employed the immunoSEQ multiplex PCR assay. TCRdb took this table from immuneACCESS and kept in-frame rearrangements with V and J called. Such tables lack part of the clones; where checked against another copy, unresolved V genes explain under half of the gap, and the rest is unexplained. A total of fewer than 150,000 clones appear in this sample, just under 95% of them only once. Clones ranked in the top ten supply approximately 7% of the sample. The sample's time point, from its label and the paper: about 28 days (+/-7) after the second vaccine dose. This material consisted of peripheral blood, taken 28 days after the second AZD1222 dose. These receptor sequences come from an adult who received the AZD1222 COVID-19 vaccine.

The chain combines TRBV18 with TRBJ1-3, with D uncertain. The V end lost 3 bases, the J end lost 3 bases, and 9 bases lay between the germline ends. There are 14 residues in the CDR3. CDR1 is KGHSH and CDR2 is LQKENI in the germline V gene. The CDR3 here is CASSPVGLGNTIYF. The CDR3, as DNA: TGTGCCAGCTCACCCGTAGGACTTGGAAACACCATATATTTT.

This chain connects TRBV25-1 to TRBJ2-7, with 7 bases fitting TRBD1. Losses at the gene ends were 0 bases for V and 5 bases for J; bases not matched to a gene: 10. The CDR3 runs 16 residues. CDR1 is MGHDK and CDR2 is SYGVNS in the germline V gene. The CDR3 is CASSEYLDRFVHEQYF. The CDR3 nucleotides are TGTGCCAGCAGTGAATATTTGGACAGGTTCGTCCACGAGCAGTACTTC.

This clone appeared once. The J gene is TRBJ2-7, the V gene TRBV14; 8 positions agree with TRBD2. This CDR3 comprises 14 residues. Per germline, CDR1 SGHDN and CDR2 FVKESK. V lost 4 bases, J lost 6 bases, and 8 bases stayed unmatched. DNA of the CDR3: TGTGCCAGCAGCCTACGCGGGGGGCCGGGCGAGCAGTACTTC. Amino acids: CASSLRGGPGEQYF.

The chain joins TRBV4-1 to TRBJ1-1, with D perhaps TRBD1 (5 bases). The CDR3 has 15 residues. Trimming removed 3 bases from V and 1 base from J, with 12 bases in between. Germline CDR1 reads MGHRA; CDR2 reads YSYEKL. CDR3 DNA: TGCGCCAGCAGCCATCAGGGAGTAGGGAACACTGAAGCTTTCTTT. Encoded protein: CASSHQGVGNTEAFF.

The chain employs TRBV6-5 and TRBJ1-2, with D maybe TRBD1 (5 bases). With 0 bases removed from V and 4 bases from J, the gap between germline ends came to 9 bases. The germline V gene encodes CDR1 MNHEY and CDR2 SVGAGI. The CDR3 totals 14 residues. CDR3 amino acids: CASSYSEGLYGYTF. CDR3 bases: TGTGCCAGCAGTTACTCGGAGGGGCTCTATGGCTACACCTTC.

The chain employs TRBV24-1 and TRBJ2-1; tentatively, D is TRBD1 (6 bases). The CDR3 contains 14 residues. Deletions cut 5 bases from V and 6 bases from J, with 13 bases between. The germline V gene has CDR1 KGHDR and CDR2 SFDVKD. The CDR3 sequence: CATSVKGDLNEQFF. DNA for the CDR3: TGTGCCACCAGTGTGAAGGGGGACCTCAATGAGCAGTTCTTC.

The chain links TRBV13 to TRBJ2-5; D is possibly TRBD1 (5 bases). Germline CDR1 and CDR2: PRHDT and FYEKMQ (reference sequence). The length of the CDR3 is 14 residues. Trimming took 8 bases from V and 6 from J, leaving 19 bases between them. The CDR3 sequence is CASGTRQPAKTQYF. The CDR3 DNA reads as TGTGCCAGCGGAACGAGACAGCCAGCGAAGACCCAGTACTTC.

The V gene is TRBV5-5, the J gene TRBJ2-7, with a possible D match to TRBD1 (5 bases). V shed 1 base and J shed 9 bases, with 14 bases lying between them. The CDR3 is 13 residues long. From germline, CDR1 is SGHKS and CDR2 YYEKEE (reference sequence). The chain's CDR3 is CASSLWQGNVQYF. The CDR3 bases are TGTGCCAGCAGCTTGTGGCAGGGCAACGTGCAGTACTTC.

This rearrangement joins TRBV5-6 to TRBJ1-1; D gene uncertain. The CDR3 loop spans 14 amino acids. The germline V gene encodes CDR1 SGHDT and CDR2 YYEEEE. V was trimmed by 0 bases and J by 0 bases, leaving 6 bases between them. The CDR3 region is CASSLELMNTEAFF. In nucleotides, the CDR3 is TGTGCCAGCAGCTTGGAACTCATGAACACTGAAGCTTTCTTT.

The CDR3 protein is CASSGTGSESPLHF. DNA of the CDR3: TGTGCCAGCAGTGGGACAGGGTCGGAATCACCCCTCCACTTT. J is TRBJ1-6 and V is TRBV28, with TRBD1 matching over 9 bases. Germline CDR1 is MDHEN and CDR2 is SYDVKM. V was pared by 5 bases and J by 10 bases, with 6 bases of the junction left unmatched. This CDR3 spans 14 amino acids.

The chain employs TRBV11-2 and TRBJ1-3; D not resolved. Per the germline V gene, CDR1 is SGHAT and CDR2 is FQNNGV. CDR3 length: 14 residues. Trimming took 1 base from V and 1 from J, leaving 5 bases between them. As DNA, the CDR3 is TGTGCCAGCAGCTTAGTCGGGTCTGGAAACACCATATATTTT. Protein: CASSLVGSGNTIYF.

This rearrangement joins TRBV12-5 to TRBJ2-7; D unclear. The V end was cut by 1 base, the J end by 3 bases, with 10 bases between. The germline gives CDR1 LGHNT, CDR2 FRNRAP. CDR3 length: 14 amino acids. The CDR3: CASGLESLSYEQYF. CDR3 sequence (DNA): TGTGCTAGTGGTTTGGAATCCCTTAGCTACGAGCAGTACTTC.

The chain combines TRBV27 with TRBJ2-5; D remains ambiguous. CDR1 is MNHEY, CDR2 SMNVEV, per germline (reference sequence). There are 14 residues in the CDR3. V lost 8 bases and J lost 5, with 18 bases in between. This chain's CDR3 is CASRTKVDGETQYF. The CDR3 coding sequence is TGTGCCAGCCGAACCAAGGTAGATGGGGAGACCCAGTACTTC.

This clone was observed a few times. This chain uses TRBV12-3 or TRBV12-4 with TRBJ1-5; D is unclear. The CDR3 sequence is 12 residues long. Trimming shortened V by 4 bases and J by 10 bases, and 11 bases separated the two germline ends. In nucleotides, the CDR3 is TGTGCCAGCAGTTCCGTGCCTGGCCCCCAGCATTTT. Translating it yields CASSSVPGPQHF.

The chain combines TRBV28 with TRBJ1-1; D might be TRBD1 (6 bases). With 2 bases removed from V and 10 bases from J, the gap between germline ends came to 11 bases. The germline V gene has CDR1 MDHEN and CDR2 SYDVKM. CDR3 length: 12 amino acids. CDR3 nucleotides: TGTGCCAGCAGTTTACCAACAGGGTCAGCTTTCTTT. It specifies CASSLPTGSAFF.

On this clone: This is likely an artifact of a read error, given a far larger clone one base away. The same CDR3 is also encoded by other DNA sequences in this sample. The chain is built from TRBV7-2 and TRBJ1-1, with D perhaps TRBD1 (5 bases). V shed 4 bases and J shed 1 base, with 7 bases lying between them. Germline CDR1 SGHTA, CDR2 FQGNSA. The CDR3 is 13 residues long. In DNA form, the CDR3 reads TGTGCCAGCAGCTCCCAGGGGAACACTGAAGCTTTCTTT. Encoded protein: CASSSQGNTEAFF.

For the CDR3, the DNA is TGTGCCAGCAGTTTCGTCCGAAACACCATATATTTT. Protein product: CASSFVRNTIYF. The rearrangement uses TRBV12-3 or TRBV12-4 and TRBJ1-3; D not certain. This CDR3 has 12 amino acids. The V end was cut by 3 bases, the J end by 5 bases, with 5 bases between.

The gene calls are TRBV2 and TRBJ2-6; 7 positions agree with TRBD1. The CDR3 spans 16 residues. V shed 6 bases and J 1 base; nucleotides not matched to a gene: 6. Germline V gene sequence: CDR1 SNHLY, CDR2 FYNNEI. The CDR3 loop is CASSPGQPSGANVLTF. The CDR3 DNA follows: TGTGCCAGCAGCCCGGGACAGCCTTCTGGGGCCAACGTCCTGACTTTC.

This clone was detected only once. V usage is TRBV5-1 and J usage is TRBJ1-6, with D perhaps matching TRBD1 (5 bases). Germline V gives CDR1 SGHRS, CDR2 YFSETQ. The CDR3 is made up of 16 amino acids. The V end was cut by 0 bases, the J end by 8 bases, with 15 bases between. CDR3 residues: CASSLEGQGGYSPLHF. The DNA of the CDR3 is TGCGCCAGCAGCTTGGAGGGGCAGGGAGGTTATTCACCCCTCCACTTT.

This clone came up once. This chain connects TRBV3-1 (or the pseudogene TRBV3-2) to TRBJ1-2; TRBD1 agrees at 8 bases. Trimming took 1 base from V and 3 from J; bases not matched to a gene: 10. The CDR3 spans 17 residues. Germline lookup yields CDR1 LGHDT and CDR2 YNNKEL (reference sequence). CDR3 region: CASSQAYTGGTHYGYTF. The CDR3 DNA sequence: TGTGCCAGCAGCCAAGCCTATACAGGGGGGACTCACTATGGCTACACCTTC.

This chain connects TRBV3-1 (or the pseudogene TRBV3-2) to TRBJ2-2, with D perhaps TRBD1 (5 bases). Germline values: CDR1 LGHDT, CDR2 YNNKEL (reference sequence). This CDR3 spans 14 amino acids. V lost 0 bases to trimming and J lost 7 bases, with 9 bases between them. CDR3: CASSQEARGGELFF. The CDR3, as DNA: TGTGCCAGCAGCCAAGAGGCTAGGGGCGGGGAGCTGTTTTTT.

In this sample, this clone turned up once. At one boundary the junction diverges from the germline segment, which might be a read error. V and J are TRBV7-7 and TRBJ1-1; 8 bases fit TRBD1. The CDR3 totals 15 residues. The germline gives CDR1 SSHAT, CDR2 FNYEAQ (reference sequence). CDR3 in amino acids: CASSRLDRVGTEAFF. CDR3 bases: TGTGCTAGCAGCCGGCTGGACAGGGTGGGAACTGAAGCTTTCTTT.

V and J are TRBV10-3 and TRBJ2-2, with 8 bases matching TRBD2. The CDR3 contains 15 residues. J lost 5 bases, V lost 11 bases, and 13 bases had no gene match. Germline values: CDR1 ENHRY, CDR2 SYGVKD. The CDR3 is CASQGAGVVTGELFF. The CDR3 coding sequence is TGTGCCTCCCAGGGAGCGGGGGTAGTGACCGGGGAGCTGTTTTTT.

The chain links TRBV28 to TRBJ2-7, with TRBD2 matching over 13 bases. The CDR3 covers 16 residues. V shed 5 bases and J 2 bases; nucleotides not matched to a gene: 6. Germline CDR1 reads MDHEN; CDR2 reads SYDVKM. The CDR3 region is CASSKTSGGRPYEQYF. CDR3 coding DNA: TGTGCCAGCAGTAAGACTAGCGGGGGGCGTCCCTACGAGCAGTACTTC.

The rearrangement uses TRBV6-1 and TRBJ1-3, with D unresolved. Germline V gene sequence: CDR1 MNHNS, CDR2 SASEGT. The CDR3 consists of 14 residues. V was shortened by 2 bases and J by 3 bases, with 8 bases between the two germline ends. CDR3 sequence: CASSEWSVGNTIYF. DNA for the CDR3: TGTGCCAGCAGTGAATGGTCGGTTGGAAACACCATATATTTT.